Sequencing of this T cell receptor beta chain was carried out in a study of blood T cell repertoires in COVID-19 (TCRdb year 2020). For the wider study: The collaborator samples originated in the United States, Italy and Spain and spanned the acute and convalescent phases of COVID-19. The prospective study material was composed of cDNA or gDNA derived from T cells, B-cell-depleted T cells, or PBMCs. The dataset comprised deeply sampled blood TCRbeta repertoires from subjects exposed to, actively infected with, or recovered from COVID-19. The repertoires were released in a freely available public database intended as a resource for research on the immune response to SARS-CoV-2. The samples were drawn from two sources: the first 160 participants of the ongoing ImmuneRACE study, and 1,000 to 1,500 subjects contributed by 6 global collaborators. The sample metadata nearly always contained a de-identified subject ID, COVID-19 status, age in years and sex. Where available, HLA class I and class II types were taken from metadata supplied by the sample provider and were not determined by assay-based typing.

V sheds 3 bases and J sheds 11 bases, leaving 16 bases between their ends. As encoded in the germline V gene, CDR1 is KGHSH while CDR2 is LQKENI. Counted from cysteine to phenylalanine, this CDR3 has 14 amino acids. Here the CDR3 DNA is all that survives: 42 bases in frame from base 1. TCRbeta CDR3 regions were amplified from genomic DNA by means of the immunoSEQ Assay, a bias-controlled multiplex PCR. The original pipeline was this. The number of nucleated cells in each sample was estimated from the amplification of reference gene primers within the assay. To quantify the absolute abundance of each unique TCRbeta CDR3 rearrangement, sequence reads were collapsed and filtered. For each sample, productive Simpson clonality was calculated as the square root of Simpson's diversity index over productive rearrangements. The clones in this table, taken by TCRdb from immuneACCESS, are in-frame only. Not every clone is retained; where verified, under half of the shortfall comes from an unresolved V gene, and the cause of the rest is unknown. The DNA gave D and trimming, while V, J and clone size come from that table. A total of fewer than 250,000 clones appear in this sample, around nine tenths of them only once. Around 0.9% of the sample is taken by the ten largest.

At one collaborating source in Seattle, patients were enrolled during active infection and were followed longitudinally through the course of disease. Whole blood was collected in K2EDTA tubes by collaborating institutions according to the institutions' own protocols. For TCRbeta analysis, collaborator samples were shipped as frozen whole blood, as isolated PBMCs, or as DNA extracted from either sample type. Broader findings and caveats from the paper: How much clinical and demographic metadata was included differed by source and by participant, and the metadata was provided uncurated.

Note on this clone: Its antigen remains unidentified. Nothing much larger sits one base from this clone, and base qualities are not available.

Source material: peripheral blood. The receptor chain draws on TRBV18 and TRBJ1-4; the best D guess is TRBD1, with 5 bases matching. The source is a young man with COVID-19, enrolled during active disease. For the CDR3, the sequence is CASSPLRGEGKLFF. The sequence in DNA is TGTGCCAGCTCACCCCTGAGAGGGGAGGGGAAACTGTTTTTT.